The clone carrying this T cell receptor (beta chain) was recorded at least ten times. Its antigen is unknown. The record originates from a study of T-cell reconstitution after alpha-beta-depleted transplantation in children. Study results and caveats: After transplant, at about two months, alpha-beta T cells were reportedly derived from several hundred expanded graft clones. T-cell counts and diversity at one year following transplant were attributed mainly to newly produced T cells. There were some patients whose high TCRbeta diversity at day 60 came from surviving recipient T cells and thymic progenitors.

Unique molecular identifiers were incorporated during preparation of the TCRbeta library. TCRdb called the PCR reads again in MiXCR, with one record for every CDR3 protein. Here the sample spans roughly 300,000 distinct CDR3 sequences, more than 9% being singletons. This CDR3 is built from 14 residues. With 0 bases removed from V and 7 bases from J, the gap between germline ends came to 13 bases. Germline assignment: CDR1 PRHDT and CDR2 FYEKMQ (reference sequence). The TCR originated in a male patient aged 2 to 9 who had a stem cell transplant for chronic granulomatous disease, so the T cells may come from the graft donor. Sequences were derived from peripheral blood, sampled 180 days after TCRalphabeta/CD19-depleted stem cell transplant. The chain is built from TRBV13 and TRBJ2-7, with D perhaps TRBD2 (6 bases). CDR3 nucleotide sequence: TGTGCCAGCAGCTTAGGCCCCCCAGGGAGGGAGCAGTACTTC. Amino acid sequence: CASSLGPPGREQYF.